The rows below give T cell receptor beta chains drawn from one sample of a study of human thymus T cells. Some clones are missing from TCRdb's copy, which holds only in-frame ones; the method was immunoSEQ multiplex PCR. The table records some 78,000 clones, about 96% of them present only once. Sequencing was done on a sample of thymus tissue. These receptors were taken from a boy less than two years old with a congenital heart defect but otherwise immunologically healthy. CDR3s leave out the opening cysteine and the closing phenylalanine or tryptophan.

V: TRBV19; CDR3: ASSITGTYEQY
V: TRBV5-1; CDR3: ASSPGLAGGRGETQY
V: TRBV19; CDR3: ASSSQGAGGSGYT
V: TRBV21-1; CDR3: ASSWGDGLTSGNTIY
V: TRBV15; CDR3: ATSRGQRNTEAF
V: TRBV20-1; CDR3: SARGNQPQH
V: TRBV18; CDR3: ASSRERFRAPGPTMGYT
V: TRBV6-4; CDR3: ARWDRWTNEKLF
V: TRBV4-1; CDR3: ASSQDFQVVGTEAF
V: TRBV6-5; CDR3: ASSYGQGATGYT
V: TRBV19; CDR3: ASSISGGAYNEQF
V: TRBV11-2; CDR3: ASLRGTQAEGTEAF
V: TRBV4-2; CDR3: ASSYSGETQY
V: TRBV29-1; CDR3: SVAGQSPYEQY
V: TRBV7-2; CDR3: ASSVIAGDPYNEQF